Each of the 7 T cell receptor beta chains below was sequenced from the same sample in a study of T cell changes during pregnancy in multiple sclerosis. This table comes from immunoSEQ multiplex PCR, and its TCRdb copy is limited to in-frame clones, with some not included. The data show around 100,000 clones, roughly 90% seen once. This specimen consisted of peripheral blood, obtained after pregnancy. These receptors all come from a female donor with multiple sclerosis, enrolled in a pregnancy study.

The sample holds a few counts of this clone. The chain links TRBV7-2 to TRBJ2-2; D is possibly TRBD1 (5 bases). V gave up 2 bases and J gave up 1 base, with 11 bases separating them. Looked up from germline, CDR1 is SGHTA and CDR2 is FQGNSA. This CDR3 spans 16 amino acids. CDR3 residues: CASSLLPGQNTGELFF. CDR3 nucleotides: TGTGCCAGCAGCTTATTACCAGGGCAGAACACCGGGGAGCTGTTTTTT.

The chain links TRBV18 to TRBJ2-6, with TRBD1 identical over 7 bases. CDR1 and CDR2 (germline): KGHSH, LQKENI. There are 16 residues in the CDR3. J gave up 0 bases and V 6 bases, and 5 bases lay outside the gene matches. The CDR3 bases are TGTGCCAGCTCCCAAAGGGGGCCCTCTGGGGCCAACGTCCTGACTTTC. It is translated as CASSQRGPSGANVLTF.

This clone has a single count. V and J are TRBV14 and TRBJ2-7, with D possibly TRBD2 on 6 matching bases. V lost 4 bases, J lost 4 bases, and 14 bases lay in between. Germline V gene sequence: CDR1 SGHDN, CDR2 FVKESK. The CDR3 totals 14 residues. For the CDR3, the DNA is TGTGCCAGCAGCCGAATGTCGGGACTTTACGAGCAGTACTTC. This encodes CASSRMSGLYEQYF.

The V call is TRBV2, the J call TRBJ1-1; the D is unclear. V lost 2 bases, J lost 5 bases, and 9 bases lay in between. CDR1 is SNHLY, CDR2 FYNNEI, per germline. There are 13 residues in the CDR3. DNA for the CDR3: TGTGCCAGCAGTGAACCCCCGGAGACTGAAGCTTTCTTT. Residues: CASSEPPETEAFF.

V gene TRBV28 combines with J gene TRBJ1-5; D ambiguous. Germline V CDR1 and CDR2: MDHEN, SYDVKM. The CDR3 has 15 residues. V shed 6 bases and J shed 5 bases, with 17 bases lying between them. The CDR3 sequence is CASRIFLIGDQPQHF. The CDR3 DNA reads TGTGCCAGCAGAATTTTTCTCATCGGGGATCAGCCCCAGCATTTT.

This chain connects TRBV19 to TRBJ2-7; D is unresolved. With 9 bases removed from V and 3 bases from J, the gap between germline ends came to 18 bases. The V gene's germline CDR1 is LNHDA and CDR2 SQIVND (reference sequence). This CDR3 comprises 14 residues. The CDR3 spells CASSELSGSYEQYF. In DNA, the CDR3 is TGTGCCAGCTCAGAGTTATCGGGTAGCTACGAGCAGTACTTC.

The chain couples TRBV28 to TRBJ2-7, with 7 bases matching TRBD2. V lost 11 bases and J lost 4; bases outside the gene matches: 14. CDR1 and CDR2 (germline): MDHEN, SYDVKM. The CDR3 sequence is 14 residues long. The CDR3 loop reads CACLMCGRGYEQYF. CDR3 bases: TGTGCCTGCCTTATGTGCGGGAGAGGGTACGAGCAGTACTTC.